This TCR beta chain was profiled in a study of identical twins' blood T cells. Whole-study findings and limits: Twins reportedly had markedly more similar V usage than unrelated donors, even among out-of-frame TCRbeta clonotypes. Each donor's most abundant TCRbeta clonotypes shared more CDR3 sequences with her twin than unrelated donors. Twin similarity might stem from environmental factors, not only genetics.

TCRdb used MiXCR to reprocess the 5' RACE reads, holding one entry per CDR3 protein. Of roughly 340,000 distinct CDR3 sequences in the sample, roughly 27% were seen once. The CDR3 sequence is 16 residues long. V shed 1 base and J 6 bases; nucleotides not matched to a gene: 11. CDR1 is SGHRS and CDR2 is YFSETQ in the germline V gene. On this clonotype: The antigen remains undetermined.

Donors were six healthy women in three monozygous twin pairs. This chain connects TRBV5-1 to TRBJ2-7, with 9 nucleotides matching TRBD2. The specimen sequenced was PBMCs. The source is a woman aged 18-55 years in good health. CDR3 region: CASSLPSGISLGEQYF. DNA for the CDR3: TGCGCCAGCAGCTTGCCTAGCGGGATTTCCCTGGGCGAGCAGTACTTC.